This T cell receptor (beta chain) was captured in a study of T and B cells in COVID-19 patients. TRB was amplified from approximately 250-480 ng of blood genomic DNA. The CDR3 has 13 residues. Germline CDR1 GTSNPN, CDR2 SVGIG (reference sequence). V gave up 5 bases and J gave up 3 bases, with 13 bases separating them. TRB rearrangements were amplified by multiplex PCR with BIOMED2 TRB-A/B primers. One entry per CDR3 protein results from TCRdb running MiXCR on the multiplex PCR reads. The repertoire has around 15,000 distinct CDR3 sequences, roughly 27% of them found once; the top ten carry 6.8%. By sample share, this clonotype is large (0.1 to 1%).

The TCR originated in a human donor who had recovered from COVID-19. This chain joins TRBV30 and TRBJ1-2, with D unclear. The specimen sequenced was blood. CDR3 coding DNA: TGTGCCTGGGAATCACAAAGGGACTATGGCTACACCTTC. It yields the protein CAWESQRDYGYTF.